This T cell receptor (beta chain) came from a study of OX40 agonist ivuxolimab in advanced cancers. Overall study: Clinicians treated patients with ivuxolimab, an agonistic anti-OX40 (CD134) antibody. Notes on the study in general: Averaged across samples, CD8+ T cells carried more expanded clones than CD4+ did.

Concerning this clone: Its antigen is unidentified.

The V and J ends lost 4 bases and 3 bases, in that order; junction bases with no gene match: 9. The CDR3 extends over 17 amino acids. Germline lookup yields CDR1 SNHLY and CDR2 FYNNEI. The table came from immunoSEQ multiplex PCR; TCRdb's copy has only in-frame clones and leaves some out. Of tens of thousands of clones listed, 75% to 85% were seen once; the top ten hold roughly 1.1%. This receptor was identified in an adult with an advanced solid tumor such as melanoma, head and neck, liver or kidney cancer. The J gene is TRBJ2-6, the V gene TRBV2; 7 nucleotides align to TRBD1. The sample consisted of CD4+ or CD8+ T cells sorted from blood, taken in a trial of the OX40 agonist ivuxolimab. The CDR3, as DNA: TGTGCCAGCAGTGGGTCGACAGGGATCGGTGGGGCCAACGTCCTGACTTTC. It codes for CASSGSTGIGGANVLTF.